The following is a T cell receptor (beta chain) sequence with its context. This entry comes from a study of control samples from healthy donors and cancer patients. TCRdb's copy holds only in-frame clones and misses some; the assay was immunoSEQ multiplex PCR. There are tens of thousands of clones in the sample; roughly 84% occur only once, and 2.9% lies in the top ten. This receptor was obtained from a woman in her forties or fifties with lung cancer. The sequenced sample was PBMCs.

CDR3 protein: CASRASGGASTDTQYF. CDR3 DNA sequence: TGTGCCAGCAGGGCTAGCGGGGGGGCTAGCACAGATACGCAGTATTTT. The chain carries TRBV7-2 and TRBJ2-3; 12 positions match TRBD2. J was trimmed by 0 bases and V by 6 bases; bases with no gene match: 4. The CDR3 consists of 16 residues. Germline values: CDR1 SGHTA, CDR2 FQGNSA.